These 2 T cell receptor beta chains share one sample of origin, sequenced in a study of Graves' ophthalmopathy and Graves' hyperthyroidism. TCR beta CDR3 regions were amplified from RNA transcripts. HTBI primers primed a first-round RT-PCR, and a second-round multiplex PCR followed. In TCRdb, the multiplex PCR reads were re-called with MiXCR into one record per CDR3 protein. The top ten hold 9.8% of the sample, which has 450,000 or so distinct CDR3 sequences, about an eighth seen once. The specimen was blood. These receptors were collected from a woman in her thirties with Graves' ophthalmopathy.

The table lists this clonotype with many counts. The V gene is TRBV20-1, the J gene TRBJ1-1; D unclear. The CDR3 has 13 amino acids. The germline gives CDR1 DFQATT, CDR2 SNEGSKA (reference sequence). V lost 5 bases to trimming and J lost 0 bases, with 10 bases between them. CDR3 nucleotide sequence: TGCAGTGCTCGGGTTTGGGTGAACACTGAAGCTTTCTTT. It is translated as CSARVWVNTEAFF.

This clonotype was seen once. The CDR3: CASSSSQGLTGELFF. DNA for the CDR3: TGTGCCAGCAGCAGCAGTCAGGGGCTCACCGGGGAGCTGTTTTTT. The chain employs TRBV7-9 and TRBJ2-2; the D gene is possibly TRBD1 (6 bases). Germline lookup yields CDR1 SEHNR and CDR2 FQNEAQ (reference sequence). The CDR3 sequence is 15 residues long. V gave up 5 bases and J gave up 4 bases, with 14 bases separating them.